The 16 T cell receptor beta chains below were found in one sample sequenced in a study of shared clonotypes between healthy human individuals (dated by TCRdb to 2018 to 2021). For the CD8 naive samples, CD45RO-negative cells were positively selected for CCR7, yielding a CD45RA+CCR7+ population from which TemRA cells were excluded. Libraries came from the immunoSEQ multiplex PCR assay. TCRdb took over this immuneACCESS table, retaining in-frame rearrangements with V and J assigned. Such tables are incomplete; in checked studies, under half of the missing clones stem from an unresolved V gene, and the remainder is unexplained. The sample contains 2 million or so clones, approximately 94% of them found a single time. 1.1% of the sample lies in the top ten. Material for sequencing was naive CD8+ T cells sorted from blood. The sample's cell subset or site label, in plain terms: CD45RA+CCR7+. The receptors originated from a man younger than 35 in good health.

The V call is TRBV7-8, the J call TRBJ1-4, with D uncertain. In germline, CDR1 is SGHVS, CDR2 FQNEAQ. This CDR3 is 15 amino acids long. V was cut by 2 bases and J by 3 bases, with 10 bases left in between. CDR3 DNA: TGTGCCAGCAGCTTACTGCCCGGGTCTAATGAAAAACTGTTTTTT. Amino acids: CASSLLPGSNEKLFF.

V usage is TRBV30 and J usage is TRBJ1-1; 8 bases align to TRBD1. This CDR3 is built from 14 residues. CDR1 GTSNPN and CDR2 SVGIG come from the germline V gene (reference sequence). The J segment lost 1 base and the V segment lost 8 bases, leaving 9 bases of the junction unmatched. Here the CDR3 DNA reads TGTGCCGGACGACAGGGGAATAGGAACACTGAAGCTTTCTTT. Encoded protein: CAGRQGNRNTEAFF.

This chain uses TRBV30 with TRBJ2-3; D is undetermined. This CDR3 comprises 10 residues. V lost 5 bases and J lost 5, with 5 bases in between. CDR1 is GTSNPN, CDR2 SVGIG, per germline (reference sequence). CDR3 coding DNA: TGTGCCTGGGGCGTAGATACGCAGTATTTT. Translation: CAWGVDTQYF.

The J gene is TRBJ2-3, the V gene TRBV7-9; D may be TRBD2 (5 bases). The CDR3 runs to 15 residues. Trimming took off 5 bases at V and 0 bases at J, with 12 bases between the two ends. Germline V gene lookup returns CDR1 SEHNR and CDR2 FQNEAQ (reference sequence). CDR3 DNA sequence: TGTGCCAGCAGCCCGCGAGGGATCAGCACAGATACGCAGTATTTT. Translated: CASSPRGISTDTQYF.

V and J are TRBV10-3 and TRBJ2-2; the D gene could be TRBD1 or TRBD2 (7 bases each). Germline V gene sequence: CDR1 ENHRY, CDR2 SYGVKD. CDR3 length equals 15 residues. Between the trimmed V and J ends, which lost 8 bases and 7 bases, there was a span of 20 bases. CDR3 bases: TGTGCCATCCAGACTCGACAGGGAGGGTACGGGGAGCTGTTTTTT. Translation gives CAIQTRQGGYGELFF.

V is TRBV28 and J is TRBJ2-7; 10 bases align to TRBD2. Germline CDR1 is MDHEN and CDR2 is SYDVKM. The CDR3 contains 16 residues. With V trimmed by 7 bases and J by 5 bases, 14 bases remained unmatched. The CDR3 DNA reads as TGTGCCAGCACCGGGTCGTTGGAGCTAGCGGGGGACGAGCAGTACTTC. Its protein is CASTGSLELAGDEQYF. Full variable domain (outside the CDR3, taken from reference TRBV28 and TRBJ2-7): DVKVTQSSRYLVKRTGEKVFLECVQDMDHENMFWYRQDPGLGLRLIYFSYDVKMKEKGDIPEGYSVSREKKERFSLILESASTNQTSMYLCASTGSLELAGDEQYFGPGTRLTVT.

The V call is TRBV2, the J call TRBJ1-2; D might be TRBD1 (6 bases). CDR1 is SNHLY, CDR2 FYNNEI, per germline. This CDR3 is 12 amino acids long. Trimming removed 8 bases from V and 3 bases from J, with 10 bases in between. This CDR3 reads CASLGGDYGYTF. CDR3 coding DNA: TGTGCCAGCTTAGGGGGGGACTATGGCTACACCTTC. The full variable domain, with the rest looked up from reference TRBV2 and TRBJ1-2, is EPEVTQTPSHQVTQMGQEVILRCVPISNHLYFYWYRQILGQKVEFLVSFYNNEISEKSEIFDDQFSVERPDGSNFTLKIRSTKLEDSAMYFCASLGGDYGYTFGSGTRLTVV.

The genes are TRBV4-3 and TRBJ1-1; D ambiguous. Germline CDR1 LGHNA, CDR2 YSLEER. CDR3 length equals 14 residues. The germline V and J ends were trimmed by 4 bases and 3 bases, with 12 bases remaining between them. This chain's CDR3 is CASSPGPDDTEAFF. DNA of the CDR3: TGCGCCAGCAGCCCGGGCCCGGACGACACTGAAGCTTTCTTT.

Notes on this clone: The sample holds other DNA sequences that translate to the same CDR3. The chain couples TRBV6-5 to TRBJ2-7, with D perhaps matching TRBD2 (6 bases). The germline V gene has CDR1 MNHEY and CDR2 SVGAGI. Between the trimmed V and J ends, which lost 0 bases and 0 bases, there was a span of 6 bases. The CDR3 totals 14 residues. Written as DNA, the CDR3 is TGTGCCAGCAGTTACTCCGGGAGCTCCTACGAGCAGTACTTC. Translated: CASSYSGSSYEQYF.

The CDR3 nucleotides read TGTGCCAGCAGTTACGACGGGACACTTAACACTGAAGCTTTCTTT. Amino acids: CASSYDGTLNTEAFF. The genes are TRBV6-5 and TRBJ1-1; tentatively, D is TRBD1 (6 bases). The CDR3 consists of 15 residues. Germline V CDR1 and CDR2: MNHEY, SVGAGI. The ends were cut back, 2 bases at V and 2 bases at J, with 12 bases in the middle.

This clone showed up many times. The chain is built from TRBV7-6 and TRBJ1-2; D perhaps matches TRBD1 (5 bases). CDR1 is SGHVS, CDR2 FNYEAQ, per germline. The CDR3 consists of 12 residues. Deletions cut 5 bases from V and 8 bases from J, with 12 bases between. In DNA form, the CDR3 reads TGTGCCAGCAGCCCCCAGGAGGGGGGCTACACCTTC. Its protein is CASSPQEGGYTF.

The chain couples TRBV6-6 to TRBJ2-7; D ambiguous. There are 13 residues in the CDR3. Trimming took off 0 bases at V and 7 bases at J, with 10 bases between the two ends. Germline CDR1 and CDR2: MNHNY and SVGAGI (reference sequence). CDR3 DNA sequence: TGTGCCAGCAGTTACTCCCGACTCCATGAGCAGTACTTC. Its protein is CASSYSRLHEQYF.

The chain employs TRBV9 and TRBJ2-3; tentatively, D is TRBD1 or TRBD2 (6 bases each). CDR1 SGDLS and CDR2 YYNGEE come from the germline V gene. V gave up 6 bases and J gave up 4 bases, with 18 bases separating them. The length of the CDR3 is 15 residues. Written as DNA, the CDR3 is TGTGCCAGCACCGTTGGAGGGGGGCCGGCAGATACGCAGTATTTT. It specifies CASTVGGGPADTQYF.

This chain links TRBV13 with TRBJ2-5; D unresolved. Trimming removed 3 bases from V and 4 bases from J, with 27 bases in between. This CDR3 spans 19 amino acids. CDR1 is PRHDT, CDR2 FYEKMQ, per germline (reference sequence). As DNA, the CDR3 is TGTGCCAGCAGCTTTGGCGGTCCCCAGGCGGAGACTCTCCCAGAGACCCAGTACTTC. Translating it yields CASSFGGPQAETLPETQYF.

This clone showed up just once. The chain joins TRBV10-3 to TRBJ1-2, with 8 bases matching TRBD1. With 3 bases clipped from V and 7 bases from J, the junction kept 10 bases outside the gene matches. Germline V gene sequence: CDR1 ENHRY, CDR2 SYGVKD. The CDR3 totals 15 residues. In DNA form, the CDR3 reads TGTGCCATCAGTGATTCAGGGGGCCGTGAAATTGGCTACACCTTC. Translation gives CAISDSGGREIGYTF.

CDR3 sequence reads: CASSVDGEAEQYF. For the CDR3, the DNA is TGCGCCAGCAGTGTGGACGGAGAAGCCGAGCAGTACTTC. The J gene is TRBJ2-7, the V gene TRBV10-1, with unresolved D. V was clipped by 4 bases and J by 6 bases, with 13 bases between them. Germline V gene data show CDR1 as WNHNN and CDR2 as SYGVQD (reference sequence). The CDR3 is made up of 13 amino acids.